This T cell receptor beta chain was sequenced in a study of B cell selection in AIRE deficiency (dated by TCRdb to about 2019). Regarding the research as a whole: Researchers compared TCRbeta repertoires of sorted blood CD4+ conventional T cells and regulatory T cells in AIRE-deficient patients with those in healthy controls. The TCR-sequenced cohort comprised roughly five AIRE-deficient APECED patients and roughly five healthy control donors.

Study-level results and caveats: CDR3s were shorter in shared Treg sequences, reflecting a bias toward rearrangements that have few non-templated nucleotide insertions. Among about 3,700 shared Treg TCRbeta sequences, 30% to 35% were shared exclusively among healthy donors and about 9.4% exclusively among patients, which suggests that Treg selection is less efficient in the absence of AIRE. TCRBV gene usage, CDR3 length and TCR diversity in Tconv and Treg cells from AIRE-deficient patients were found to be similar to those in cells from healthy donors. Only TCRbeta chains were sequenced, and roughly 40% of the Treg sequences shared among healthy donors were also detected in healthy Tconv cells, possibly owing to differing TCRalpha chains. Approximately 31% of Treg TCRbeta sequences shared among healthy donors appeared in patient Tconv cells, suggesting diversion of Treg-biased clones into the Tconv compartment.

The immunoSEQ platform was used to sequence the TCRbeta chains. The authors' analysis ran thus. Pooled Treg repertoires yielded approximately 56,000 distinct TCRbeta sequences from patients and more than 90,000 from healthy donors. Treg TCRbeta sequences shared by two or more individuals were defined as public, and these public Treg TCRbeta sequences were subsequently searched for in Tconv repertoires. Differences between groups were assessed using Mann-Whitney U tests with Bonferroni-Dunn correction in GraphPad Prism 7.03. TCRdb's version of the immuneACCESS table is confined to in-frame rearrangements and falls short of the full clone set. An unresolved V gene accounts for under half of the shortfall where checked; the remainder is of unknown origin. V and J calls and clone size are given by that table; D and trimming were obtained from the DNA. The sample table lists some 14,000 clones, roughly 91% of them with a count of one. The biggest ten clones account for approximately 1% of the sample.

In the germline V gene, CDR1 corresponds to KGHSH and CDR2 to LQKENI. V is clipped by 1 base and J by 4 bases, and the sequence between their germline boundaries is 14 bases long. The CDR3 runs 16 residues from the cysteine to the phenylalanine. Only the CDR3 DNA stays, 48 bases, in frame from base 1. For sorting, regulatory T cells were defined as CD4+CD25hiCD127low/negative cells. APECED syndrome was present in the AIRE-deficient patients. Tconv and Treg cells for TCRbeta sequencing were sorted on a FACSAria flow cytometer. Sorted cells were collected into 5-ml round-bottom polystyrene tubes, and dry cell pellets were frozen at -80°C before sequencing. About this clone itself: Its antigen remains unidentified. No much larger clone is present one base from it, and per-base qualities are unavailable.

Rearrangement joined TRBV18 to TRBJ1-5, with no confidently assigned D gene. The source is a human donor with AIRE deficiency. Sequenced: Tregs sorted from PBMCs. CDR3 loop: CASSPQMTGLNQPQHF. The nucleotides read TGTGCCAGCTCACCACAAATGACGGGCTTAAATCAGCCCCAGCATTTT.